These 11 T cell receptor beta chains originate from one sample sequenced in a study. MiXCR was run by TCRdb on the 5' RACE reads, yielding one entry per CDR3 protein. The repertoire holds roughly 40,000 distinct CDR3 sequences, with just under 30% as singletons. Input material: memory CD4+ T cells sorted from a lymph node. The subset here: memory CD4+ T cells, CD4+CD45RO+CD25-. These receptors all stem from a female donor with breast cancer.

The sample holds a few counts of this clonotype. V is TRBV6-1 and J is TRBJ2-3; no clear D gene. The V gene lost 2 bases and the J gene lost 6 bases, with 18 bases spanning the gap. The CDR3 consists of 16 residues. Germline V gene lookup returns CDR1 MNHNS and CDR2 SASEGT. The CDR3 loop is CASSEITDLIGDTQYF. The CDR3 region has the DNA TGTGCCAGCAGTGAAATTACGGATCTCATTGGGGATACGCAGTATTTT.

A few counts support this clonotype. The chain recombines TRBV7-9 with TRBJ2-1; TRBD2 matches at 9 bases. The CDR3 is 14 residues long. Germline CDR1 reads SEHNR; CDR2 reads FQNEAQ (reference sequence). After removal of 2 bases from V and 7 bases from J, the junction contained 3 bases not matched to a gene. CDR3 protein: CASSLPLAGNEQFF. Written as DNA, the CDR3 is TGTGCCAGCAGCTTACCGCTAGCGGGAAATGAGCAGTTCTTC.

This chain uses TRBV11-3 with TRBJ1-1; no clear D. The germline CDR1 and CDR2 sequences are SGHNT and YENEEA. The CDR3 totals 13 residues. Trimming removed 1 base at V and 3 bases at J, with 6 bases between. In DNA, the CDR3 is TGTGCCAGCAGCTTAGCAGTGGACACTGAAGCTTTCTTT. Translation: CASSLAVDTEAFF. The full variable domain, in which reference TRBV11-3 and TRBJ1-1 provide the parts outside the CDR3, is EAGVVQSPRYKIIEKKQPVAFWCNPISGHNTLYWYLQNLGQGPELLIRYENEEAVDDSQLPKDRFSAERLKGVDSTLKIQPAELGDSAVYLCASSLAVDTEAFFGQGTRLTVV.

The chain links TRBV7-2 to TRBJ2-3, with 11 bases matching TRBD2. This CDR3 is built from 16 residues. V lost 2 bases, J lost 0 bases, and 1 base stayed unmatched. Germline V lookup: CDR1 SGHTA, CDR2 FQGNSA. The CDR3 nucleotides read TGTGCCAGCAGCTTACGACTAGCGGGGAGCACAGATACGCAGTATTTT. It yields the protein CASSLRLAGSTDTQYF.

V is TRBV28 and J is TRBJ1-1, with 9 bases aligning to TRBD1. V lost 10 bases and J lost 4; bases outside the gene matches: 10. Per germline, CDR1 MDHEN and CDR2 SYDVKM. The length of the CDR3 is 14 residues. The CDR3 is CATKTGGDGTEAFF. CDR3 DNA sequence: TGTGCCACCAAAACAGGGGGCGATGGCACTGAAGCTTTCTTT.

In its sample, this clonotype was seen a few times. The chain links TRBV5-1 to TRBJ2-3; D ambiguous. The germline V gene has CDR1 SGHRS and CDR2 YFSETQ. The length of the CDR3 is 14 residues. V was trimmed by 3 bases and J by 5 bases, leaving 13 bases between them. The CDR3 nucleotides read TGCGCCAGCAGCTGGGGTCAGTCCGAAGATACGCAGTATTTT. Amino acids: CASSWGQSEDTQYF.

This clonotype was observed a handful of times. The chain joins TRBV10-3 to TRBJ1-4, with D possibly TRBD1 on 5 matching bases. The V end lost 6 bases, the J end lost 0 bases, and 5 bases lay between the germline ends. Germline CDR1 and CDR2: ENHRY and SYGVKD. The CDR3 contains 13 residues. The CDR3 spells CAIRGATNEKLFF. CDR3 nucleotide sequence: TGTGCCATCAGAGGGGCAACTAATGAAAAACTGTTTTTT.

This clonotype showed up just a few times. The chain combines TRBV7-3 with TRBJ2-1; D is unclear. CDR3 length: 16 amino acids. Trimming pared 1 base from V and 0 bases from J, leaving 10 bases between. Germline CDR1 is SGHTA and CDR2 is FQGTGA. CDR3 DNA sequence: TGTGCCAGCAGCTTAAATGGCCCCAGCTCCTACAATGAGCAGTTCTTC. It specifies CASSLNGPSSYNEQFF.

This chain uses TRBV5-6 with TRBJ2-1; D is ambiguous. Germline V lookup: CDR1 SGHDT, CDR2 YYEEEE. Between the trimmed V and J ends, which lost 3 bases and 8 bases, there was a span of 21 bases. The CDR3 totals 16 residues. The CDR3 sequence is CASSYVPTRGSHEQFF. DNA for the CDR3: TGTGCCAGCAGCTACGTGCCTACCCGAGGTAGCCATGAGCAGTTCTTC.

CDR3 sequence: CASRQNLGRETQYF. CDR3 in DNA: TGCGCCAGCAGACAAAATCTAGGACGAGAGACCCAGTACTTC. The chain recombines TRBV5-1 with TRBJ2-5; D is ambiguous. V was cut by 5 bases and J by 4 bases, with 15 bases left in between. The germline V gene has CDR1 SGHRS and CDR2 YFSETQ. The CDR3 loop spans 14 amino acids.

The genes are TRBV12-3 or TRBV12-4 and TRBJ1-5; TRBD1 matches at 9 bases. Trimming took 4 bases from V and 6 from J; bases not matched to a gene: 7. The CDR3 loop spans 15 amino acids. The CDR3 nucleotides read TGTGCCAGCAGTTCCTCCGGGACAGGGCTTCAGCCCCAGCATTTT. As protein: CASSSSGTGLQPQHF.